This TCR beta chain was retrieved from a study of cytomegalovirus exposure and HLA in healthy donors. In the study overall: Roughly 85 million unique TCRs from HLA-typed donors made up an early data release. Findings and limits, study-wide: TCR beta chains numbering some 160 were designated cytomegalovirus-associated. Most TCR sequences proved rare, with some public TCRs found in many donors.

The PCR employed 60 Vbeta primers together with 13 Jbeta primers. Produced via immunoSEQ multiplex PCR; TCRdb's table is partial and in-frame only. The sample records about 86,000 clones, approximately 74% being singletons. There are 15 residues in the CDR3. CDR1 and CDR2 (germline): MGHRA, YSYEKL. V was pared by 1 base and J by 6 bases, with 13 bases between. As to this clone: Its antigen is as yet unknown.

Sequencing used PBMCs. The source of this sequence is a woman aged 45-60 years in good health and CMV-seropositive. This chain uses TRBV4-1 with TRBJ1-5; D is undetermined. CDR3 bases: TGCGCCAGCAGCCAAGCCCCCGGAGGTCGTCAGCCCCAGCATTTT. This gives the protein CASSQAPGGRQPQHF.